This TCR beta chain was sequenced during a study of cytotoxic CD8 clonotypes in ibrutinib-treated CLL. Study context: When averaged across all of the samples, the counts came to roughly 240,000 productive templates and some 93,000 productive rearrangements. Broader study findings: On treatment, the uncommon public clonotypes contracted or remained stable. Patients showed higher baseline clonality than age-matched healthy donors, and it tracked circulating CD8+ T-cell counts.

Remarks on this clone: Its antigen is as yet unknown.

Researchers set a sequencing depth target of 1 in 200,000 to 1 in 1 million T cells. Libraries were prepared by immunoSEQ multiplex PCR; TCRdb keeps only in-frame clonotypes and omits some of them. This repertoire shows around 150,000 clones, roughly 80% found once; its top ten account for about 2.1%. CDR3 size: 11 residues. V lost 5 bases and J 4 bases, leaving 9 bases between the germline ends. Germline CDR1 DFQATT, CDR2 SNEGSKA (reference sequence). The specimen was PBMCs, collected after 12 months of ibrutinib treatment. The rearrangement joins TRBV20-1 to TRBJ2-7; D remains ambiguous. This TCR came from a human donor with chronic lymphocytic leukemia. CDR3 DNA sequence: TGCAGTGCTCAGATGCCTTACGAGCAGTACTTC. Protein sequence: CSAQMPYEQYF.